The 32 T cell receptor beta chains presented below share a single source sample, sequenced in a study of beta chain features in type 1 diabetes. Expressed TCRB transcripts were sequenced because the entire RNA isolate underwent reverse transcription. TCRdb's copy holds only in-frame clones and misses some; the assay was immunoSEQ multiplex PCR. The table has fewer than 500,000 clones, about 14% seen once. Sequencing input: naive CD4+ T cells from blood. Receptors originate from a man aged 25-45 years in good health.

There are a few counts of this clone. V usage is TRBV14 and J usage is TRBJ2-5; 8 bases align to TRBD2. CDR3 length: 15 amino acids. After removal of 4 bases from V and 2 bases from J, the junction contained 6 bases not matched to a gene. CDR1 SGHDN and CDR2 FVKESK come from the germline V gene. CDR3 residues: CASSRATSEQETQYF. The CDR3 coding sequence is TGTGCCAGCAGCCGGGCGACTAGCGAGCAAGAGACCCAGTACTTC. The whole variable domain, remainder taken from reference TRBV14 and TRBJ2-5, is EAGVTQFPSHSVIEKGQTVTLRCDPISGHDNLYWYRRVMGKEIKFLLHFVKESKQDESGMPNNRFLAERTGGTYSTLKVQPAELEDSGVYFCASSRATSEQETQYFGPGTRLLVL.

V is TRBV7-3 and J is TRBJ2-5, with D tentatively TRBD1 (5 bases). Trimming stripped 3 bases from V and 2 bases from J, with 13 bases between. There are 15 residues in the CDR3. Germline CDR1 reads SGHTA; CDR2 reads FQGTGA. The CDR3 DNA reads as TGTGCCAGCAGCTTCGATGCAGGGCCGCAAGAGACCCAGTACTTC. It is translated as CASSFDAGPQETQYF.

The V gene is TRBV9, the J gene TRBJ1-3, with D tentatively TRBD1 (5 bases). The V end was cut by 2 bases, the J end by 0 bases, with 15 bases between. Germline loops: CDR1 SGDLS, CDR2 YYNGEE. The CDR3 has 17 amino acids. The CDR3 loop reads CASSVGGSRDSGNTIYF. The CDR3 region has the DNA TGTGCCAGCAGCGTTGGGGGGTCCAGAGACTCTGGAAACACCATATATTTT.

The chain uses TRBV19 and TRBJ2-1, with D hard to call. The germline V and J ends were trimmed by 4 bases and 5 bases, with 9 bases remaining between them. Germline V gene sequence: CDR1 LNHDA, CDR2 SQIVND (reference sequence). The CDR3 covers 13 residues. CDR3 protein: CASSTGPHNEQFF. The CDR3 DNA follows: TGTGCCAGTAGTACCGGGCCCCACAATGAGCAGTTCTTC. Based on the CDR3 plus reference TRBV19 and TRBJ2-1, the full variable domain is DGGITQSPKYLFRKEGQNVTLSCEQNLNHDAMYWYRQDPGQGLRLIYYSQIVNDFQKGDIAEGYSVSREKKESFPLTVTSAQKNPTAFYLCASSTGPHNEQFFGPGTRLTVL.

Only a few counts were recorded for this clone. Other DNA sequences in this sample translate to the same CDR3. The V gene is TRBV30, the J gene TRBJ2-1; 9 bases match TRBD2. CDR1 and CDR2 from the germline V gene are GTSNPN and SVGIG (reference sequence). V shed 3 bases and J 8 bases; nucleotides not matched to a gene: 11. This CDR3 is 15 amino acids long. The CDR3 protein is CAWRSGSGSGYEQFF. CDR3 nucleotide sequence: TGTGCCTGGAGATCTGGTAGCGGGAGTGGTTATGAGCAGTTCTTC.

The table lists this clone with a few counts. V gene TRBV6-5 combines with J gene TRBJ1-1; 9 positions match TRBD1. This CDR3 contains 15 residues. Germline CDR1 is MNHEY and CDR2 is SVGAGI. V was clipped by 5 bases and J by 4 bases; unmatched bases: 8. The CDR3 DNA sequence: TGTGCCAGCAGTCGGCCGGGACAGGGAGGCACTGAAGCTTTCTTT. Protein product: CASSRPGQGGTEAFF.

V and J are TRBV19 and TRBJ2-1; the D gene is possibly TRBD1 (5 bases). CDR1 is LNHDA and CDR2 is SQIVND in the germline V gene (reference sequence). Trimming pared 9 bases from V and 4 bases from J, leaving 13 bases between. The CDR3 contains 13 residues. The CDR3 protein is CARASGKYNEQFF. The CDR3 region has the DNA TGTGCCAGAGCATCAGGGAAGTACAATGAGCAGTTCTTC.

This clone was detected a few times. The chain couples TRBV11-2 to TRBJ2-1, with 10 positions matching TRBD1. CDR3 length: 15 amino acids. V trimming: 5 bases; J trimming: 8 bases; junction bases outside the gene matches: 9. The germline gives CDR1 SGHAT, CDR2 FQNNGV. CDR3 region: CASSPTGGAGDEQFF. DNA of the CDR3: TGTGCCAGCAGCCCGACAGGGGGCGCAGGAGATGAGCAGTTCTTC.

The chain combines TRBV5-6 with TRBJ2-7; D is uncertain. Trimming took off 2 bases at V and 5 bases at J, with 8 bases between the two ends. The length of the CDR3 is 12 residues. The germline V gene encodes CDR1 SGHDT and CDR2 YYEEEE. CDR3 nucleotide sequence: TGTGCCAGCAGCTTAGTCCCCCACGAGCAGTACTTC. Protein product: CASSLVPHEQYF.

This chain uses TRBV5-6 with TRBJ2-1, with a weak D call TRBD2 (5 bases). The CDR3 totals 14 residues. CDR1 is SGHDT and CDR2 is YYEEEE in the germline V gene. V dropped 4 bases and J dropped 8 bases, with 16 bases sitting between them. The CDR3 DNA reads as TGTGCCAGCAGCCTGGACTTGGACGCCGATGAGCAGTTCTTC. This codes for CASSLDLDADEQFF.

The chain couples TRBV19 to TRBJ2-5; 11 nucleotides line up with TRBD1. The V gene's germline CDR1 is LNHDA and CDR2 SQIVND (reference sequence). The trim removed 5 bases at V and 8 bases at J, leaving 13 bases unmatched. The CDR3 is made up of 16 amino acids. Here the CDR3 reads CASSFPGTGGTRTQYF. The CDR3 DNA is TGTGCCAGTAGTTTCCCCGGGACAGGGGGGACGCGTACCCAGTACTTC.

This chain connects TRBV29-1 to TRBJ2-1, with 8 bases lining up with TRBD2. V shed 7 bases, J shed 3 bases, and the junction held 5 bases outside the gene matches. Germline loops: CDR1 SQVTM, CDR2 ANQGSEA. The CDR3 is 13 amino acids. CDR3 sequence reads: CSGSLAGYNEQFF. In nucleotides, the CDR3 is TGCAGCGGGTCCCTAGCGGGCTACAATGAGCAGTTCTTC.

The sample holds a few counts of this clone. The V call is TRBV4-1, the J call TRBJ2-1; D not resolved. The CDR3 totals 11 residues. Germline-derived CDR1 and CDR2 are MGHRA and YSYEKL. Trimming took 5 bases from V and 5 from J, leaving 4 bases between them. DNA of the CDR3: TGCGCCAGCAGCATAAACAATGAGCAGTTCTTC. Protein: CASSINNEQFF.

The chain employs TRBV28 and TRBJ2-5; weak D call: TRBD1 (7 bases). CDR1 and CDR2 (germline): MDHEN, SYDVKM. The CDR3 spans 15 residues. V was clipped by 5 bases and J by 5 bases, with 18 bases between them. Here the CDR3 reads CASSEQRQGGETQYF. The CDR3 DNA reads as TGTGCCAGCAGTGAACAGAGGCAGGGGGGTGAGACCCAGTACTTC.

This clone showed up just a few times. The chain is built from TRBV6-5 and TRBJ2-1; D is unclear. This CDR3 has 13 amino acids. The V end was cut by 6 bases, the J end by 8 bases, with 14 bases between. Germline CDR1 is MNHEY and CDR2 is SVGAGI. This CDR3 reads CASSRSVVHEQFF. The CDR3 DNA sequence: TGTGCCAGCAGCCGCTCTGTGGTCCATGAGCAGTTCTTC.

Turning to this clone: In the same sample, other DNA sequences code for this CDR3. The V and J genes are TRBV9 and TRBJ1-5; 7 bases align to TRBD1. CDR3 size: 15 residues. The germline V gene has CDR1 SGDLS and CDR2 YYNGEE. Trimming at V came to 3 bases and at J to 3 bases, leaving 6 bases not matched to a gene. The CDR3 reads CASSEGAGSNQPQHF. DNA of the CDR3: TGTGCCAGCAGCGAGGGGGCAGGGTCCAATCAGCCCCAGCATTTT. The entire variable domain, with the rest obtained from reference TRBV9 and TRBJ1-5, is as follows: DSGVTQTPKHLITATGQRVTLRCSPRSGDLSVYWYQQSLDQGLQFLIQYYNGEERAKGNILERFSAQQFPDLHSELNLSSLELGDSALYFCASSEGAGSNQPQHFGDGTRLSIL.

This clone was detected a few times. Distinct nucleotide sequences in the sample also encode this CDR3. The rearrangement joins TRBV29-1 to TRBJ1-1, with D tentatively TRBD1 (5 bases). Germline CDR1 is SQVTM and CDR2 is ANQGSEA. The CDR3 length is 13 residues. The V gene lost 4 bases and the J gene lost 1 base, with 10 bases spanning the gap. CDR3 protein: CSVGDRANTEAFF. The CDR3 nucleotides are TGCAGCGTTGGAGACAGAGCGAACACTGAAGCTTTCTTT.

This chain joins TRBV19 and TRBJ1-1; no reliable D call. Deletions cut 5 bases from V and 4 bases from J, with 14 bases between. The CDR3 length is 14 residues. The germline CDR1 and CDR2 sequences are LNHDA and SQIVND (reference sequence). The CDR3 region has the DNA TGTGCCAGTAGTTCCCAGCGATTCGGCACTGAAGCTTTCTTT. Its protein is CASSSQRFGTEAFF.

There are a few counts of this clone. The V gene is TRBV5-1, the J gene TRBJ2-5, with 9 bases that match TRBD2. CDR3 length: 15 amino acids. Losses at the gene ends were 4 bases for V and 2 bases for J; bases not matched to a gene: 6. Germline CDR1 reads SGHRS; CDR2 reads YFSETQ. The CDR3 here is CASSIPTSGQETQYF. The CDR3 region has the DNA TGCGCCAGCAGCATACCGACTAGCGGTCAAGAGACCCAGTACTTC.

V gene TRBV30 combines with J gene TRBJ1-2; no reliable D call. The CDR3 consists of 13 residues. CDR1 is GTSNPN, CDR2 SVGIG, per germline (reference sequence). The germline V and J ends were trimmed by 0 bases and 10 bases, with 15 bases remaining between them. In DNA, the CDR3 is TGTGCCTGGAGTGTACTTTCAGAGGGAACCTACACCTTC. Translated, it gives CAWSVLSEGTYTF.

The chain employs TRBV7-2 and TRBJ2-6; D remains unclear. The germline gives CDR1 SGHTA, CDR2 FQGNSA. Between the trimmed V and J ends, which lost 1 base and 2 bases, there was a span of 3 bases. CDR3 length: 14 residues. The CDR3 loop reads CASSLDTGANVLTF. In nucleotides, the CDR3 is TGTGCCAGCAGCTTAGATACTGGGGCCAACGTCCTGACTTTC.

The chain is built from TRBV6-5 and TRBJ2-3; D tentatively fits TRBD1 or TRBD2 (5 bases each). The V gene's germline CDR1 is MNHEY and CDR2 SVGAGI. V was pared by 5 bases and J by 0 bases, with 9 bases between. This CDR3 region has 14 residues. The CDR3 DNA reads TGTGCCAGCAGTCGCCGGGACAGCACAGATACGCAGTATTTT. It translates to CASSRRDSTDTQYF.

A few counts support this clone. This chain connects TRBV30 to TRBJ1-2; the D gene is possibly TRBD1 (6 bases). The length of the CDR3 is 14 residues. V lost 3 bases and J lost 5, with 16 bases in between. The germline gives CDR1 GTSNPN, CDR2 SVGIG (reference sequence). The CDR3 is CAWSQRSRGYGYTF. In DNA form, the CDR3 reads TGTGCCTGGAGCCAAAGGTCCAGGGGTTATGGCTACACCTTC.

This chain uses TRBV4-3 with TRBJ2-7; 7 nucleotides line up with TRBD1. Trimming took 2 bases from V and 2 from J; bases not matched to a gene: 3. The CDR3 totals 14 residues. CDR1 and CDR2 (germline): LGHNA, YSLEER. The chain's CDR3 is CASSQRTGAYEQYF. The CDR3 bases are TGCGCCAGCAGCCAAAGGACAGGTGCCTACGAGCAGTACTTC.

This chain connects TRBV28 to TRBJ2-5; 7 positions agree with TRBD1. This CDR3 contains 17 residues. Germline V gives CDR1 MDHEN, CDR2 SYDVKM. Trimming took 6 bases from V and 7 from J; bases not matched to a gene: 20. DNA of the CDR3: TGTGCCAGCAGCTCCCCCGGGACAGTGAGGGGTTATGGGACCCAGTACTTC. Translating it yields CASSSPGTVRGYGTQYF.

There are a few counts of this clone. The chain links TRBV7-2 to TRBJ2-7; 10 bases line up with TRBD1. V lost 0 bases and J lost 2; bases outside the gene matches: 4. In germline, CDR1 is SGHTA, CDR2 FQGNSA. This CDR3 has 16 residues. CDR3 loop: CASSLAGTGAPYEQYV. CDR3 in DNA: TGTGCCAGCAGCTTAGCGGGGACAGGGGCCCCCTACGAGCAGTACGTC.

This clone was counted between two and nine times. This chain's CDR3 is CSVVPGVSTGELFF. The CDR3 coding sequence is TGCAGCGTTGTCCCAGGGGTCAGCACCGGGGAGCTGTTTTTT. The V gene is TRBV29-1, the J gene TRBJ2-2; D perhaps matches TRBD1 (6 bases). Germline V gene lookup returns CDR1 SQVTM and CDR2 ANQGSEA. Between the trimmed V and J ends, which lost 4 bases and 4 bases, there was a span of 13 bases. CDR3 length equals 14 residues.

As concerns this clone: Other DNA sequences in this sample translate to the same CDR3. V usage is TRBV5-1 and J usage is TRBJ2-3; D is uncertain. The CDR3 contains 14 residues. V was trimmed by 2 bases and J by 0 bases, leaving 7 bases between them. Germline CDR1 SGHRS, CDR2 YFSETQ. DNA for the CDR3: TGCGCCAGCAGCTTAGTCAGTAGCACAGATACGCAGTATTTT. Translation: CASSLVSSTDTQYF.

V gene TRBV29-1 combines with J gene TRBJ1-2, with TRBD1 matching 7 bases. Trimming took 6 bases from V and 4 from J; bases not matched to a gene: 5. Germline CDR1 is SQVTM and CDR2 is ANQGSEA. The CDR3 runs to 12 residues. The CDR3 nucleotides are TGCAGCGTGACGGCAGGGGGCTATGGCTACACCTTC. It specifies CSVTAGGYGYTF.

This chain links TRBV5-6 with TRBJ2-7; no reliable D call. The CDR3 sequence is 12 residues long. Trimming removed 2 bases at V and 5 bases at J, with 8 bases between. Per the germline V gene, CDR1 is SGHDT and CDR2 is YYEEEE. The CDR3 is CASSFGGNEQYF. The CDR3 DNA is TGTGCCAGCAGCTTTGGCGGCAACGAGCAGTACTTC.

The chain is built from TRBV5-1 and TRBJ2-1, with D possibly called TRBD1 or TRBD2 (5 bases each). Trimming cost V 2 bases and J 3 bases, with 15 bases left between them. This CDR3 is 16 amino acids long. The germline V gene encodes CDR1 SGHRS and CDR2 YFSETQ. The CDR3 DNA is TGCGCCAGCAGCTTAGAGGGGAGAACGTACTACAATGAGCAGTTCTTC. It is translated as CASSLEGRTYYNEQFF.

This clone was seen only a few times. The chain has TRBV30 and TRBJ1-2; D is undetermined. Trimming stripped 4 bases from V and 0 bases from J, with 12 bases between. CDR1 and CDR2 from the germline V gene are GTSNPN and SVGIG (reference sequence). The CDR3 length is 14 residues. This CDR3 reads CAWTSGDSNYGYTF. The CDR3 DNA is TGTGCCTGGACCTCAGGAGATTCTAACTATGGCTACACCTTC.